A selection of T cell receptor beta chains follows, all from one sample in a study of T-cell memory formation after mild COVID-19. TCRdb redid the calling of the 5' RACE reads with MiXCR, one entry per CDR3 protein. The sample yields about 190,000 distinct CDR3 sequences, about 18% seen once. Input material: PBMCs or a T cell subset sorted from them (not recorded which). These receptors were obtained from an adult woman who had mild COVID-19 (a few samples of this study predate the infection). Cell type and time point are not known. Each CDR3 is given with its conserved first and last residue. The D gene is left open where the match is weak. Clone size, where shown, is once, few, many, or a class for clones that have expanded.

clone_size | cdr3_length | j_call | v_call | d_call | cdr3_aa | cdr3_nt
- | 15 | TRBJ2-1 | TRBV5-1 | - | CASSPGTLDRNEQFF | TGCGCCAGCAGCCCGGGGACGCTGGACCGCAATGAGCAGTTCTTC
few | 15 | TRBJ1-1 | TRBV24-1 | - | CATSESGSMNTEAFF | TGTGCCACCAGTGAATCGGGGTCCATGAACACTGAAGCTTTCTTT
many | 17 | TRBJ2-3 | TRBV20-1 | TRBD2 | CSANPLTSWRSTDTQYF | TGCAGTGCGAACCCCTTGACTAGCTGGCGGAGCACAGATACGCAGTATTTT
- | 17 | TRBJ2-1 | TRBV6-2/TRBV6-3 | TRBD2 | CASRGGLAGLAGNEQFF | TGTGCCAGCAGGGGAGGCCTAGCGGGACTAGCGGGAAATGAGCAGTTCTTC
many | 13 | TRBJ2-6 | TRBV29-1 | - | CSVESSGANVLTF | TGCAGCGTTGAAAGCTCTGGGGCCAACGTCCTGACTTTC
- | 14 | TRBJ2-7 | TRBV5-1 | TRBD1 | CASSPLDRTYEQYF | TGCGCCAGCAGCCCTTTGGACAGGACCTACGAGCAGTACTTC
- | 15 | TRBJ1-1 | TRBV3-1 | - | CASRKTGPANTEAFF | TGTGCCAGCAGGAAAACCGGGCCGGCGAACACTGAAGCTTTCTTT
- | 10 | TRBJ1-1 | TRBV29-1 | - | CSGTGTEAFF | TGCAGCGGGACGGGCACTGAAGCTTTCTTT
few | 19 | TRBJ2-3 | TRBV9 | TRBD2 | CASSVEEREDYRVIDTQYF | TGTGCCAGCAGCGTAGAAGAGCGGGAGGACTACCGGGTGATAGATACGCAGTATTTT
few | 16 | TRBJ2-3 | TRBV7-9 | - | CASSLDGTTPTDTQYF | TGTGCCAGCAGCTTGGATGGGACAACGCCCACAGATACGCAGTATTTT
- | 13 | TRBJ2-1 | TRBV24-1 | - | CATSDSSAGEQFF | TGTGCCACCAGTGACTCCTCCGCGGGGGAGCAGTTCTTC
many | 16 | TRBJ2-4 | TRBV12-3/TRBV12-4 | - | CASSPQGNLAKNIQYF | TGTGCCAGCAGTCCGCAGGGGAACTTAGCCAAAAACATTCAGTACTTC
many | 14 | TRBJ2-3 | TRBV5-1 | TRBD1 | CASSGGQPPDTQYF | TGCGCCAGCAGCGGGGGACAGCCCCCAGATACGCAGTATTTT
- | 15 | TRBJ2-3 | TRBV2 | - | CASTLGLGPTDTQYF | TGTGCCAGCACCCTCGGGTTAGGCCCCACAGATACGCAGTATTTT
many | 21 | TRBJ2-1 | TRBV4-1 | TRBD2 | CASSQARGWTSGRAEYNEQFF | TGCGCCAGCAGCCAAGCTCGGGGGTGGACTAGCGGGAGGGCCGAGTACAATGAGCAGTTCTTC
- | 14 | TRBJ2-1 | TRBV10-3 | - | CAISGTVRYNEQFF | TGTGCCATCAGTGGGACAGTCCGTTACAATGAGCAGTTCTTC
- | 15 | TRBJ2-3 | TRBV20-1 | TRBD2 | CSATVGAGGADTQYF | TGCAGTGCTACCGTGGGGGCGGGAGGAGCGGATACGCAGTATTTT
- | 14 | TRBJ2-3 | TRBV5-4 | - | CASSFSSGTDTQYF | TGTGCCAGCAGCTTTAGTAGTGGCACAGATACGCAGTATTTT
- | 15 | TRBJ2-3 | TRBV6-5 | - | CASSYRRGVADTQYF | TGTGCCAGCAGTTACCGGCGGGGAGTCGCAGATACGCAGTATTTT
few | 12 | TRBJ2-5 | TRBV2 | - | CASSESDETQYF | TGTGCCAGCAGTGAATCCGACGAGACCCAGTACTTC
- | 13 | TRBJ1-1 | TRBV6-1 | - | CASRTGLNTEAFF | TGTGCCAGCAGGACCGGACTGAACACTGAAGCTTTCTTT
few | 14 | TRBJ1-6 | TRBV9 | - | CASSGQVADSPLHF | TGTGCCAGCAGCGGACAGGTCGCGGATTCACCCCTCCACTTT
- | 14 | TRBJ2-5 | TRBV6-6 | TRBD1 | CASSTRTGLETQYF | TGTGCCAGCAGTACGCGGACAGGGCTGGAGACCCAGTACTTC
- | 14 | TRBJ2-3 | TRBV12-3/TRBV12-4 | TRBD2 | CASSASGGKDTQYF | TGTGCCAGCAGTGCTAGCGGGGGGAAGGATACGCAGTATTTT
- | 12 | TRBJ1-1 | TRBV6-5 | - | CASNRPNTEAFF | TGTGCCAGCAATCGGCCCAACACTGAAGCTTTCTTT
- | 17 | TRBJ2-6 | TRBV12-3/TRBV12-4 | - | CASTASGGRPGANVLTF | TGTGCCAGCACCGCTTCCGGGGGCAGGCCTGGGGCCAACGTCCTGACTTTC
few | 14 | TRBJ1-5 | TRBV6-6 | TRBD1 | CASSRGQVNQPQHF | TGTGCCAGCAGCCGTGGACAGGTAAATCAGCCCCAGCATTTT
many | 16 | TRBJ1-4 | TRBV14 | - | CASSTRTVRDGEKLFF | TGTGCCAGCAGCACTCGGACAGTACGGGATGGGGAAAAACTGTTTTTT
- | 13 | TRBJ2-7 | TRBV20-1 | - | CSARQRISYEQYF | TGCAGTGCCCGACAGCGAATTTCCTACGAGCAGTACTTC
few | 13 | TRBJ1-1 | TRBV4-2 | - | CASSSPPNTEAFF | TGTGCCAGCAGCTCGCCCCCGAACACTGAAGCTTTCTTT
- | 16 | TRBJ2-1 | TRBV21-1 | - | CASIPDRGVLYNEQFF | TGTGCCAGCATCCCAGACAGGGGGGTATTGTACAATGAGCAGTTCTTC
- | 14 | TRBJ1-4 | TRBV12-3/TRBV12-4 | TRBD1 | CASSPDRYNEKLFF | TGTGCCAGCAGTCCGGACAGGTATAATGAAAAACTGTTTTTT
- | 14 | TRBJ2-7 | TRBV2 | - | CASSAPGHPEVQYF | TGTGCCAGCAGCGCGCCGGGCCACCCCGAGGTGCAGTACTTC
- | 16 | TRBJ2-3 | TRBV5-1 | TRBD1 | CASSLGQGAPKDTQYF | TGCGCCAGCAGCTTGGGACAGGGGGCGCCGAAAGATACGCAGTATTTT
- | 15 | TRBJ2-7 | TRBV4-2 | TRBD1 | CASSQDLGGPYEQYF | TGTGCCAGCAGCCAAGATCTAGGGGGCCCCTACGAGCAGTACTTC
- | 14 | TRBJ2-1 | TRBV12-3/TRBV12-4 | TRBD1 | CASSSGTGGHIQFF | TGTGCCAGCAGTTCCGGGACAGGGGGCCACATTCAGTTCTTC
- | 13 | TRBJ1-1 | TRBV2 | - | CASIRARAAEAFF | TGTGCCAGCATCAGGGCTCGGGCCGCTGAAGCTTTCTTT
few | 13 | TRBJ2-1 | TRBV5-4 | - | CASSRDSYNEQFF | TGTGCCAGCAGCCGTGACTCGTACAATGAGCAGTTCTTC
once | 15 | TRBJ2-6 | TRBV6-6 | - | CASSSLHSGANVLTF | TGTGCCAGCAGTTCCCTGCACTCTGGGGCCAACGTCCTGACTTTC
- | 14 | TRBJ1-2 | TRBV6-5 | - | CASSYSGALGGYTF | TGTGCCAGCAGTTACTCCGGCGCTCTGGGTGGCTACACCTTC
few | 13 | TRBJ1-1 | TRBV29-1 | - | CSVKGQRNTEAFF | TGCAGCGTAAAAGGACAGAGGAACACTGAAGCTTTCTTT
- | 17 | TRBJ2-5 | TRBV29-1 | TRBD1 | CSVEDKPGTGDPETQYF | TGCAGCGTTGAAGATAAACCCGGGACAGGGGACCCAGAGACCCAGTACTTC
many | 15 | TRBJ2-7 | TRBV5-1 | TRBD2 | CASSLGLAGSYEQYF | TGCGCCAGCAGCTTGGGTCTAGCGGGGTCCTACGAGCAGTACTTC
- | 18 | TRBJ1-2 | TRBV7-6 | - | CASSFFSRPTDRRNGYTF | TGTGCCAGCAGCTTCTTCAGTAGGCCCACCGACAGGAGGAATGGCTACACCTTC
- | 14 | TRBJ1-2 | TRBV27 | - | CASSPRDTSYGYTF | TGTGCCAGCAGTCCCCGGGACACCTCCTATGGCTACACCTTC
few | 14 | TRBJ2-3 | TRBV19 | - | CASSTRRIPDTQYF | TGTGCCAGTAGTACCCGAAGGATCCCAGATACGCAGTATTTT
many | 20 | TRBJ2-3 | TRBV12-3/TRBV12-4 | - | CASRPQTYPFFSLDTDTQYF | TGTGCCAGCAGACCTCAAACCTATCCGTTCTTTAGTCTGGACACAGATACGCAGTATTTT
- | 15 | TRBJ2-4 | TRBV20-1 | - | CSARALAVAKNIQYF | TGCAGTGCTAGGGCCTTGGCAGTAGCCAAGAACATTCAGTACTTC
- | 15 | TRBJ2-5 | TRBV6-1 | TRBD1 | CASSTGTGGSETQYF | TGTGCCAGCAGCACCGGGACAGGGGGGTCAGAGACCCAGTACTTC
- | 19 | TRBJ1-4 | TRBV6-2/TRBV6-3 | TRBD1 | CASSSGTGARRSTNEKLFF | TGTGCCAGCAGTTCCGGGACAGGGGCCCGCCGGTCGACTAATGAAAAACTGTTTTTT
- | 12 | TRBJ1-2 | TRBV29-1 | - | CSALGANYGYTF | TGCAGCGCCCTGGGAGCTAACTATGGCTACACCTTC
- | 16 | TRBJ1-1 | TRBV7-9 | - | CASSSGDILMNTEAFF | TGTGCCAGCAGCTCTGGGGACATACTGATGAACACTGAAGCTTTCTTT
- | 15 | TRBJ2-1 | TRBV11-2 | TRBD1 | CASSFDRGIAWEQFF | TGTGCCAGCAGCTTCGACAGGGGAATAGCCTGGGAGCAGTTCTTC
few | 12 | TRBJ2-5 | TRBV25-1 | TRBD1 | CASGTGRETQYF | TGTGCCAGCGGGACAGGGAGGGAGACCCAGTACTTC
few | 15 | TRBJ2-3 | TRBV6-6 | - | CASSYSGVLADTQYF | TGTGCCAGCAGTTACTCTGGAGTCCTGGCAGATACGCAGTATTTT
few | 19 | TRBJ1-2 | TRBV12-3/TRBV12-4 | - | CASSRTSLSDRKIPRGYTF | TGTGCCAGCAGTCGTACCAGTCTTTCGGACAGAAAGATACCGCGAGGCTACACCTTC
- | 15 | TRBJ2-1 | TRBV20-1 | - | CSASTPGAPNNEQFF | TGCAGTGCTAGTACCCCAGGAGCCCCCAACAATGAGCAGTTCTTC